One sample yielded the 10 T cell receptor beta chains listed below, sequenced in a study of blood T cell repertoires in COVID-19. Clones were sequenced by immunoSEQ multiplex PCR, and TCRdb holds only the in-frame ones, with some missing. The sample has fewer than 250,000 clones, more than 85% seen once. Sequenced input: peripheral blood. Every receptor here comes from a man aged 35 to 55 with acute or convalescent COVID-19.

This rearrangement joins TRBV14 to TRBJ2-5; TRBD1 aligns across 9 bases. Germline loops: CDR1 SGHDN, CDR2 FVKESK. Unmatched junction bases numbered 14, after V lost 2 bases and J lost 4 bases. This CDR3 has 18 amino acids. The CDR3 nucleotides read TGTGCCAGCAGCCAATTACACTCCCGGACAGGGGCCTCAGAGACCCAGTACTTC. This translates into CASSQLHSRTGASETQYF. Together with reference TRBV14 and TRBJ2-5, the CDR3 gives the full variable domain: EAGVTQFPSHSVIEKGQTVTLRCDPISGHDNLYWYRRVMGKEIKFLLHFVKESKQDESGMPNNRFLAERTGGTYSTLKVQPAELEDSGVYFCASSQLHSRTGASETQYFGPGTRLLVL.

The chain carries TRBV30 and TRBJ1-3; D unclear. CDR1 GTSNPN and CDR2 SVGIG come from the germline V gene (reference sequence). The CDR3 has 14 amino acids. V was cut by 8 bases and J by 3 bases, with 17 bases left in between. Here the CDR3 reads CARSFPGGGNTIYF. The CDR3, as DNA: TGTGCCCGATCTTTTCCGGGTGGTGGAAACACCATATATTTT.

The CDR3 nucleotides read TGTGCCAGCAGCTTAGGAGGGACAGGAAATAATTCACCCCTCCACTTT. Amino acid sequence: CASSLGGTGNNSPLHF. The rearrangement joins TRBV7-8 to TRBJ1-6, with 8 positions matching TRBD1. V trimming: 1 base; J trimming: 5 bases; junction bases outside the gene matches: 4. CDR1 and CDR2 (germline): SGHVS, FQNEAQ. This CDR3 region has 16 residues.

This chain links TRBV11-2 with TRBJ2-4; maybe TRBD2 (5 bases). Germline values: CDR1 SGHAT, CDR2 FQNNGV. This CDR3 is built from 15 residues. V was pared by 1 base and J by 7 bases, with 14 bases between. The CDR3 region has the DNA TGTGCCAGCAGCTTAGGACCGACGGACTCGAACATTCAGTACTTC. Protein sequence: CASSLGPTDSNIQYF. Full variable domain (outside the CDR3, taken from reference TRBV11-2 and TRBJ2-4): EAGVAQSPRYKIIEKRQSVAFWCNPISGHATLYWYQQILGQGPKLLIQFQNNGVVDDSQLPKDRFSAERLKGVDSTLKIQPAKLEDSAVYLCASSLGPTDSNIQYFGAGTRLSVL.

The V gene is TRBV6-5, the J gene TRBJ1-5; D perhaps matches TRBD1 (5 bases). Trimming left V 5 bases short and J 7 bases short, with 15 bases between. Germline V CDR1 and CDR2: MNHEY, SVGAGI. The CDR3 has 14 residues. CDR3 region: CASSPGPWGQPQHF. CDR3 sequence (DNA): TGTGCCAGCAGTCCGGGCCCCTGGGGCCAGCCCCAGCATTTT.

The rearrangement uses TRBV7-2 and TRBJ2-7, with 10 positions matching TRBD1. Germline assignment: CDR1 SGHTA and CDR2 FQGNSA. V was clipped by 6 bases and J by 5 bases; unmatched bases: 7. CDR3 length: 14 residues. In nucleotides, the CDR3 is TGTGCCAGCAGTCCGAGACAGGGGGCCGACGAGCAGTACTTC. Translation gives CASSPRQGADEQYF.

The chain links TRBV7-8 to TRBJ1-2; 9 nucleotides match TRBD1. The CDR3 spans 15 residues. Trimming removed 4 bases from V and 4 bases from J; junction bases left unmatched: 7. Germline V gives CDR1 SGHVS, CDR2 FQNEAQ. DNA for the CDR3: TGTGCCAGCAGCTCCCGGGACAGGGCCGTCTATGGCTACACCTTC. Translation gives CASSSRDRAVYGYTF.

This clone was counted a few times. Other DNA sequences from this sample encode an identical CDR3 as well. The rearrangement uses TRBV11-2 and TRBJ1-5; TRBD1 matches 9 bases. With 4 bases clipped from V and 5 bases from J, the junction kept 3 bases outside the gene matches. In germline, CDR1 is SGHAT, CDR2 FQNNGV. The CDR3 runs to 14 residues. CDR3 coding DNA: TGTGCCAGCAGCTCGCGGACAGGGGATCAGCCCCAGCATTTT. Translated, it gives CASSSRTGDQPQHF.

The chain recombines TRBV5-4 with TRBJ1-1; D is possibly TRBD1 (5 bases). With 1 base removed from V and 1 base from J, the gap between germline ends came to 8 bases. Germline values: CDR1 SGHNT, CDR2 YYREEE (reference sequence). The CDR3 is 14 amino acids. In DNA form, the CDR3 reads TGTGCCAGCAGCTTGTATGACAGGAACACTGAAGCTTTCTTT. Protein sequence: CASSLYDRNTEAFF.

In nucleotides, the CDR3 is TGTGCCAGTAGTAGGACGAGCGGGGGCGGTTACAATGAGCAGTTCTTC. This sequence encodes CASSRTSGGGYNEQFF. The rearrangement links TRBV19 to TRBJ2-1; the match to TRBD2 covers 8 bases. With V trimmed by 4 bases and J by 4 bases, 9 bases remained unmatched. The CDR3 spans 16 residues. The germline V gene encodes CDR1 LNHDA and CDR2 SQIVND (reference sequence).